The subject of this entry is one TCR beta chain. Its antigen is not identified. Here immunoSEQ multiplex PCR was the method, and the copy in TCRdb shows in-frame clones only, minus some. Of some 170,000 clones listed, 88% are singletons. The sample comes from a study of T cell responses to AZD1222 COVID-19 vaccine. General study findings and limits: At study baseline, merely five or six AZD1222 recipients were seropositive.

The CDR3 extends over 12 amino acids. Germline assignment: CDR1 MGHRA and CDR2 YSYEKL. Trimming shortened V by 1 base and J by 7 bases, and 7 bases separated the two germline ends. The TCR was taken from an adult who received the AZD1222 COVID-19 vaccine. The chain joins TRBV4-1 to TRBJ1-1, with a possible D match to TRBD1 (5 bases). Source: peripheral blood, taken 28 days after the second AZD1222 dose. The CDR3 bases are TGCGCCAGCAGCCAAGGGGGGTATGAAGCTTTCTTT. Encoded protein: CASSQGGYEAFF.